The clone carrying this T cell receptor (beta chain) was seen repeatedly, ten times or more. Its antigen is unidentified. TCRdb ran MiXCR on the reads and lists one entry per CDR3 protein. The data show some 920,000 distinct CDR3 sequences, approximately 31% seen once. This specimen comes from a study of T cell repertoires in cytomegalovirus infection. The sample consisted of cultured CD8+ T cells from PBMCs, taken from culture after CMV antigen stimulation. This clonotype was obtained from a human donor in good health (CMV status not recorded). Some clones in this sample may be carry-over from other donors' samples.

CDR3: CASWEFRTQKSYEQYF. The CDR3 DNA is TGTGCCAGCTGGGAATTTAGGACACAAAAATCCTACGAGCAGTACTTC. J is TRBJ2-7 and V is TRBV6-1; TRBD1 is a possible D gene (5 bases). The CDR3 is made up of 16 amino acids. Germline CDR1 reads MNHNS; CDR2 reads SASEGT. The germline V and J ends were trimmed by 8 bases and 1 base, with 21 bases remaining between them.